Sequencing of this T cell receptor (beta chain) was carried out in a study of CD8 T cells in ankylosing spondylitis. Study-level results: In ankylosing spondylitis patients, matched synovial fluid reportedly showed significant enrichment of disease-linked clones.

V lost 4 bases and J lost 10; bases outside the gene matches: 14. Per germline, CDR1 SGHVS and CDR2 FQNEAQ. The CDR3 is made up of 15 amino acids. This clonotype was counted ten times or more. Its antigen is unidentified. From the 5' RACE reads, TCRdb called clonotypes with MiXCR, one entry per CDR3 protein. The repertoire has more than 150,000 distinct CDR3 sequences, roughly 20% of them found once; the top ten carry roughly 4.5%. V usage is TRBV7-8 and J usage is TRBJ2-5, with 8 bases aligning to TRBD2. The specimen sequenced was blood, either unsorted or a sorted T cell fraction (not recorded which). This sequence originates from a male donor aged 5-30 years with ankylosing spondylitis or in good health (not recorded which). This chain's CDR3 is CASSWRGGVREGQYF. In DNA form, the CDR3 reads TGTGCCAGCAGCTGGCGGGGAGGAGTTCGGGAGGGCCAGTACTTC.